This TCR beta chain is from a study of blood T cell repertoires in COVID-19. Study overall: The study drew acute and convalescent COVID-19 samples from the United States, Italy and Spain. The analysed material was cDNA or gDNA that came from T cells, B-cell-depleted T cells, or PBMCs.

CDR1 is SNHLY, CDR2 FYNNEI, per germline. The length of the CDR3 is 15 residues. V shed 4 bases, J shed 4 bases, and the junction held 2 bases outside the gene matches. In the authors' workflow: Cell counts per sample came from amplifying reference gene primers. Assay: immunoSEQ multiplex PCR; the TCRdb copy retains only in-frame clones and omits some. V and J calls and clone size are copied from that table; D and trimming were computed from the DNA. Of approximately 300,000 clones detected, roughly 90% appear once; the ten largest clones hold around 18%. Each recovered donor of Cohort 3 presented with two negative PCRs, clearance, or symptom resolution.

The chain employs TRBV2 and TRBJ2-2; 11 bases fit TRBD2. This clonotype was obtained from a woman aged 30 to 39 who had recovered from COVID-19. Sequenced material: PBMCs or T cells enriched from blood (not recorded which). In DNA form, the CDR3 reads TGTGCCAGCAGTGGACTAGCGGGACGCACCGGGGAGCTGTTTTTT. As protein: CASSGLAGRTGELFF. The whole variable domain, filled in from reference TRBV2 and TRBJ2-2, reads EPEVTQTPSHQVTQMGQEVILRCVPISNHLYFYWYRQILGQKVEFLVSFYNNEISEKSEIFDDQFSVERPDGSNFTLKIRSTKLEDSAMYFCASSGLAGRTGELFFGEGSRLTVL.